This T cell receptor (beta chain) was sequenced for a study of T-cell reconstitution after alpha-beta-depleted transplantation in children. A library of TCRbeta sequences, prepared with unique molecular identifiers, was generated. TCRdb independently ran MiXCR on the PCR reads; one entry per CDR3 protein. The data show about 610,000 distinct CDR3 sequences, about 10% seen once. V lost 3 bases and J 9 bases, leaving 12 bases between the germline ends. This CDR3 has 13 amino acids. This clonotype appeared a few times. Sequenced here: PBMCs from the stem cell graft donor, sampled from the stem cell graft. The V call is TRBV12-3 or TRBV12-4, the J call TRBJ1-5; D unclear. This receptor was identified in a human donor who donated a stem cell graft to a child with acute myeloid leukemia. The CDR3 DNA is TGTGCCAGCAGTTTTGAGGGAACTCGGCCCCAGCATTTT. It specifies CASSFEGTRPQHF.